This TCR beta chain was retrieved from a study of blood T cell repertoires in COVID-19. Study-level background: The origin of the acute and convalescent COVID-19 samples was the United States, Italy and Spain.

The J segment lost 13 bases and the V segment lost 1 base, leaving 10 bases of the junction unmatched. This CDR3 has 13 residues. The germline CDR1 and CDR2 sequences are SNHLY and FYNNEI. Repertoires were generated with immunoSEQ multiplex PCR, while TCRdb's copy carries only in-frame clones and drops some. Of approximately 50,000 clones listed, about 82% are singletons. V is TRBV2 and J is TRBJ2-7, with TRBD1 matching over 7 bases. Material: peripheral blood. The receptor comes from a human donor in a cohort sampled during active COVID-19. The CDR3 spells CASSEGGGSRGYF. The CDR3 DNA is TGTGCCAGCAGTGAAGGAGGGGGCAGTCGAGGATACTTC.